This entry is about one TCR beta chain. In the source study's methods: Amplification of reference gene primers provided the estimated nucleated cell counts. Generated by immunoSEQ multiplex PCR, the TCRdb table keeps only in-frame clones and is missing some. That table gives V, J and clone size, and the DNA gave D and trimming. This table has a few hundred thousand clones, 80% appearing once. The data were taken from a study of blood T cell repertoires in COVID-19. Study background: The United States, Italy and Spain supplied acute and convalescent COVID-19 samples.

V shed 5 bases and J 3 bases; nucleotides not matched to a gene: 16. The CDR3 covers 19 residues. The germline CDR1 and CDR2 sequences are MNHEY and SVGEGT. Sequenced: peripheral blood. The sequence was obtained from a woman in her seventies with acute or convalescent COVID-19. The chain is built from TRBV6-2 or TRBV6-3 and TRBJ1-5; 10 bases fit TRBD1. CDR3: CASSTGRLWTGGNNQPQHF. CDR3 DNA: TGTGCCAGCAGTACCGGGCGGCTTTGGACAGGGGGAAACAATCAGCCCCAGCATTTT.